This TCR beta chain is drawn from a study of blood T cell repertoires in COVID-19. Across the study: Acute and convalescent COVID-19 specimens originated in the United States, Italy and Spain. T cells, B-cell-depleted T cells, or PBMCs supplied cDNA or gDNA.

The germline V gene has CDR1 SQVTM and CDR2 ANQGSEA. V lost 4 bases to trimming and J lost 11 bases, with 15 bases between them. The CDR3 sequence is 12 residues long. In the study's own analysis: Estimates of nucleated cell counts were drawn from the amplification of reference gene primers. Sequencing used immunoSEQ multiplex PCR; TCRdb keeps in-frame clones, though not all of them. Clone size and the V and J calls come from that table; the DNA yielded D and trimming. The sample comprises some 97,000 clones, 90% of which are singletons, and 1.7% rests with the top ten. The sample taken for sequencing was peripheral blood. The sequence came from a man in his 60s with acute or convalescent COVID-19. The chain is built from TRBV29-1 and TRBJ1-3; the D gene is possibly TRBD1 (6 bases). CDR3: CSVVRDTDAIYF. CDR3 nucleotide sequence: TGCAGCGTTGTAAGGGACACGGACGCCATATATTTT.